The subject of this entry is one TCR beta chain. The target of this receptor is not known. Base quality data are lacking; no much larger clone is found one base away. The V and J ends are trimmed by 4 bases and 5 bases, leaving 10 bases between them. The CDR3 numbers 12 residues from cysteine through phenylalanine. Just CDR3 DNA is preserved here, 36 bases in frame from base 1. From a lookup of the germline V gene, CDR1 and CDR2 are SGHDT and YYEEEE. The source of the sample is a study of PD-L1 blockade in urothelial cancer listed by TCRdb under 2017. In terms of the full investigation: Therapy was started in the mid-2010s for all patients, and atezolizumab 1,200 mg was administered intravenously every 3 weeks. About 90% of the roughly 29 patients were identified as males with urothelial cancer of bladder origin, and a prior smoking history was reported by 18 of 29 patients. Patients had an ECOG performance status of 0 or 1 and had received between 0 and 3 prior chemotherapy regimens. Blood samples were analyzed at 3 weeks after treatment start (second dose) and at 6 weeks after treatment start. Blood samples yielded a median of roughly 150,000 T cells and roughly 83,000 unique TCRs, with median clonality approximately 0.08. The study, an exploratory multi-omic analysis, examined somatic, immune and clinical correlates of response to PD-L1 blockade with atezolizumab in urothelial cancer. Pretreatment tumor samples and matched peripheral blood, collected serially before and after atezolizumab treatment, underwent TCR sequencing. Durable clinical benefit was defined as a progression-free survival longer than 6 months, and TCR features were additionally tested against progression-free survival and overall survival. In the same patients, pretreatment tumors underwent whole exome sequencing and RNA sequencing in addition to TCR sequencing. Some ten patients reached durable clinical benefit, while 20 to 25 patients did not. Pretreatment blood TCR-seq was available for nearly 30 patients, at least one posttreatment blood collection was obtained for 25 or so patients, and tumor TCR-seq was available for 25 or so patients.

The study at large found these results: Improved progression-free and overall survival was found to be associated with pretreatment peripheral blood TCR clonality below the median. Greater expansion of tumor-associated TCR clones in peripheral blood 3 weeks after the start of treatment was observed in patients with durable benefit (n of about 20, p = 0.022). Because of the small sample size (n of about 30) and the many exploratory analyses performed, the results are intended to be regarded as hypothesis-generating.

The sample's time point label is to be understood as: pretreatment peripheral blood. The cohort included 29 patients with locally advanced or metastatic urothelial carcinoma who were treated at Memorial Sloan Kettering on a trial protocol. Peripheral blood mononuclear cells were collected pretreatment and during treatment, with between 1 and 8 total time points obtained per patient. The Qiagen DNeasy Blood extraction kit was used to purify genomic DNA from total PBMCs and tumor samples. PBMCs were collected pretreatment and during treatment and were isolated and stored as previously described. Synthetic TCR analog templates were spiked into each PCR to estimate absolute template abundance from read counts. The immunoSEQ assay used bias-controlled V and J gene primers to amplify TCRbeta CDR3 regions from genomic DNA. Sequencing of rearranged TCRbeta segments was done at approximately 20X coverage. Per the original workflow: Clustering was used to correct sequencing errors, and CDR3s were annotated against IMGT so that V, D and J genes could be assigned. Downstream analyses used only productive TCRbeta rearrangements, leaving out any out-of-frame or stop-codon sequences. Clonality was calculated as one minus the Shannon entropy normalized by the log of the number of unique productive sequences. Clones differing between time points or between blood and tumor were identified using Fisher's exact test with Benjamini-Hochberg correction, with an adjusted p below 0.01 applied as the threshold. TCRdb stores this immuneACCESS table with in-frame sequences only. Part of the clones is absent; in the studies checked, under half of the shortfall reflects unresolved V genes, and no reason is known for the rest. That table supplies the V and J calls and clone size; D and trimming were determined from the DNA. This sample comprises 70,000 to 75,000 clones, about nine tenths of them detected only once. The ten biggest clones cover more than 3.5% of the sample.

The sequence was obtained from a man between 65 and 85 years old with urothelial cancer. The source material was PBMCs, sampled around atezolizumab (anti-PD-L1) treatment. The chain couples TRBV5-6 to TRBJ2-7, and perhaps TRBD1 as D gene, on 6 matching bases. Here the CDR3 is given as CASSQTGNEQYF. The DNA sequence is given as TGTGCCAGCAGCCAGACAGGTAACGAGCAGTACTTC.